The rows below give T cell receptor beta chains drawn from one sample of a study of blood T cell repertoires in COVID-19. The data were produced by immunoSEQ multiplex PCR, yet TCRdb's version contains in-frame clones alone and is incomplete. The data show more than 250,000 clones, around 88% seen once. The source material was PBMCs or T cells enriched from blood (not recorded which). These TCRs come from a woman between 35 and 50 years old who had recovered from COVID-19. CDR3s leave out the opening cysteine and the closing phenylalanine or tryptophan. Each record gives: J gene, V gene, CDR3 protein.

TRBJ2-5 | TRBV24-1 | ATSDFRETQY
TRBJ2-1 | TRBV4-3 | ASSPSISYRGGEQF
TRBJ2-1 | TRBV5-5 | ASLPRGVVYNEQF
TRBJ2-7 | TRBV30 | AWTQSGEQY
TRBJ1-5 | TRBV19 | ASTDRYQPQH
TRBJ2-1 | TRBV2 | AISQGLASRGEQF
TRBJ2-1 | TRBV13 | ASSRGTRDEQF
TRBJ2-3 | TRBV15 | ATSQGITRD
TRBJ1-1 | TRBV28 | ASSASTGEGTEAF
TRBJ2-5 | TRBV7-2 | ASSLGAGQGKKETQY
TRBJ1-1 | TRBV7-2 | ASSQSVNTEAF
TRBJ2-3 | TRBV21-1 | ASSKRGGYRDTQY
TRBJ2-5 | TRBV29-1 | SVLGQGETQY
TRBJ2-5 | TRBV30 | AWRGDRGQETQY
TRBJ2-7 | TRBV6-5 | ASSYSWASVYEQY
TRBJ2-3 | TRBV3-1/TRBV3-2 | ASSQEGATGTDTQY
TRBJ2-7 | TRBV7-9 | ASSLGSGSYEQY
TRBJ1-3 | TRBV28 | ASIPGPGNTIY
TRBJ1-2 | TRBV19 | ASSIGTAYGYT
TRBJ1-1 | TRBV29-1 | SVDRVGTEAF
TRBJ2-7 | TRBV6-1 | ASSEEGYPGWSSSYEQY
TRBJ2-3 | TRBV29-1 | SVAGGGRRDTQY